Here is one T cell receptor (beta chain) with its context. What it recognizes is unknown. Trimming removed 6 bases from V and 6 bases from J, with 14 bases in between. CDR1 and CDR2 (germline): SGHVS, FQNEAQ. This CDR3 contains 14 residues. These data are taken from a study of CD8 T cells in Susac syndrome. Findings of the study overall: Acknowledgment was made by the study that its TCR sequencing and HLA analysis involved a relatively small number of individuals.

RNA in amounts of roughly 0.5 to 1 ug was reverse transcribed with random hexamers. Across 54 Vbeta and 13 Jbeta, TCR beta CDR3 was amplified with immunoSEQ multiplex PCR. TCRdb re-called the immunoSEQ multiplex PCR reads with MiXCR, one entry per CDR3 protein. The sample has hundreds of thousands of distinct CDR3 sequences, about 93% seen once. Sequencing of TCR beta was carried out in blood CD8+ and CD4+ T cells. The CD8+ and CD4+ T cells were negatively isolated, with the TEMRA cells enriched by FACS. Sequenced sample: CD4+ T cells from PBMCs. V usage is TRBV7-8 and J usage is TRBJ2-2; the D is unclear. The source is a human donor with multiple sclerosis. The CDR3 is CASRPSLSAGELFF. CDR3 in DNA: TGTGCCAGCAGACCAAGCCTGTCCGCCGGGGAGCTGTTTTTT.